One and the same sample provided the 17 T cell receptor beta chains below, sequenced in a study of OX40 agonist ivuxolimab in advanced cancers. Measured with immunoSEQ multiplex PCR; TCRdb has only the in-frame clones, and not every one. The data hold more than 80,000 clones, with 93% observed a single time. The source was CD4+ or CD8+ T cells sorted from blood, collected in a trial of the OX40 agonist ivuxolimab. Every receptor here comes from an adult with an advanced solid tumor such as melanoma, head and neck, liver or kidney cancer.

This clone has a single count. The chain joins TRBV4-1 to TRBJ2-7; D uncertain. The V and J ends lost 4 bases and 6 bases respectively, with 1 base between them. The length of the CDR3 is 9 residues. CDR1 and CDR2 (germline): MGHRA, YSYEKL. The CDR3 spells CASSLEQYV. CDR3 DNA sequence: TGCGCCAGCAGCCTCGAGCAGTACGTC.

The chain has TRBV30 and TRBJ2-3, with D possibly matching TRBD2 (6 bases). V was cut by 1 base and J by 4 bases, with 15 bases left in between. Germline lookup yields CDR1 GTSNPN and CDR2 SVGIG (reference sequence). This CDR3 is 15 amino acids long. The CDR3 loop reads CAWSAPLRGSDTQYF. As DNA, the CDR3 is TGTGCCTGGAGTGCCCCCCTTCGGGGGTCAGATACGCAGTATTTT.

The CDR3 DNA reads as TGTGCCAGCAGTGTTTGGCAGAATGAGCAGTTCTTC. As protein: CASSVWQNEQFF. The chain carries TRBV6-1 and TRBJ2-1; D call uncertain. Germline values: CDR1 MNHNS, CDR2 SASEGT. CDR3 size: 12 residues. Trimming left V 4 bases short and J 7 bases short, with 8 bases between.

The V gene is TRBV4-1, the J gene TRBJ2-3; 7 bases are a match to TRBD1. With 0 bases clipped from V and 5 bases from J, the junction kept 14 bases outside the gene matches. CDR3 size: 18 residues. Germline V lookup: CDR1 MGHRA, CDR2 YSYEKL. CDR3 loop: CASSQDGPGGSPRDTQYF. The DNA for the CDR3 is TGCGCCAGCAGCCAAGACGGCCCAGGGGGATCCCCCAGAGATACGCAGTATTTT.

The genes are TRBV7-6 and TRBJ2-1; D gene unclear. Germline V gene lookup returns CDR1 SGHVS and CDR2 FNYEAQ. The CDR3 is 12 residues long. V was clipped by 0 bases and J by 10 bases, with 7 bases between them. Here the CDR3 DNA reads TGTGCCAGCAGCTTAGCCGGCGGAGAGCAGTTCTTC. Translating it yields CASSLAGGEQFF.

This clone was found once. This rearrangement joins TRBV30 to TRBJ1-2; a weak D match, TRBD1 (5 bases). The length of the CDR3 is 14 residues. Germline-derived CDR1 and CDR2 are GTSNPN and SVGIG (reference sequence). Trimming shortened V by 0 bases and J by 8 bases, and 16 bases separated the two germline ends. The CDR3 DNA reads TGTGCCTGGAGTGTACAGTTAGGGGAGAGCGGCTACACCTTC. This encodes CAWSVQLGESGYTF.

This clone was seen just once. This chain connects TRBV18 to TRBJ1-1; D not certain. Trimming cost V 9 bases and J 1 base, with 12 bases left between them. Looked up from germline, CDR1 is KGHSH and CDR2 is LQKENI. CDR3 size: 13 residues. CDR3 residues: CASCRDKNTEAFF. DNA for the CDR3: TGTGCCAGTTGCCGGGATAAGAACACTGAAGCTTTCTTT.

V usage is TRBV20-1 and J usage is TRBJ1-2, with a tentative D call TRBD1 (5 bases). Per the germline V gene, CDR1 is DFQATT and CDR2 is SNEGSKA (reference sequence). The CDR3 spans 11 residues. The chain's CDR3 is CSSRGVWGYTF. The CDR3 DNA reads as TGCAGCTCTAGGGGAGTATGGGGCTACACCTTC.

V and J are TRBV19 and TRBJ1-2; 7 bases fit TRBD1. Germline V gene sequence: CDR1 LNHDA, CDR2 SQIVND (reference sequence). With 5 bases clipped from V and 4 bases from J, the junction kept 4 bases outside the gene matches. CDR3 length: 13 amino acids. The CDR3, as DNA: TGTGCCAGTAGTTCTACAGGGGTCTATGGCTACACCTTC. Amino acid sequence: CASSSTGVYGYTF.

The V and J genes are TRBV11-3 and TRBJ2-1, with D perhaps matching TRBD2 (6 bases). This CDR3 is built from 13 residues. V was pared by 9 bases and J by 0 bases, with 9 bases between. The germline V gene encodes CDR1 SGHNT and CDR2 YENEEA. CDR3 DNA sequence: TGTGCCAGTCGGGGGAGCTCCTACAATGAGCAGTTCTTC. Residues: CASRGSSYNEQFF.

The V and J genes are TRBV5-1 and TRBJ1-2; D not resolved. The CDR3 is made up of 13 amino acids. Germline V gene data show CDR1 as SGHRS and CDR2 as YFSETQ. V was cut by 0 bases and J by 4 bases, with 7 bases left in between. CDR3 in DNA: TGCGCCAGCAGCTTGGGGGGTTCCTATGGCTACACCTTC. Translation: CASSLGGSYGYTF. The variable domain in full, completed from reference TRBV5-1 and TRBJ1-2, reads KAGVTQTPRYLIKTRGQQVTLSCSPISGHRSVSWYQQTPGQGLQFLFEYFSETQRNKGNFPGRFSGRQFSNSRSEMNVSTLELGDSALYLCASSLGGSYGYTFGSGTRLTVV.

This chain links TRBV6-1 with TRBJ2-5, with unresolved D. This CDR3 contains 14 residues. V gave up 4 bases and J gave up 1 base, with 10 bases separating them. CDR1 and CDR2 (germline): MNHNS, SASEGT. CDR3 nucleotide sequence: TGTGCCAGCAGTGCGGGTACTTCCCAAGAGACCCAGTACTTC. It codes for CASSAGTSQETQYF.

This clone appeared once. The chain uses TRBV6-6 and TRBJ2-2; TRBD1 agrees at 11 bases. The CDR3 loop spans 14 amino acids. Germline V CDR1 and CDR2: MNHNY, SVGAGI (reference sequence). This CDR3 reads CAASGTGGSGELFF. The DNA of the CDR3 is TGTGCAGCCTCCGGGACAGGGGGTAGCGGGGAGCTGTTTTTT.

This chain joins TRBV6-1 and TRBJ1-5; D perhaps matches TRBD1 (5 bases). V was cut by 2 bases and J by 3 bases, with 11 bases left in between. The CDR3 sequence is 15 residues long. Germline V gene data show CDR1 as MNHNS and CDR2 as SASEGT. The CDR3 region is CASSERDRPNQPQHF. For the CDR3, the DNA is TGTGCCAGCAGTGAACGCGACAGACCCAATCAGCCCCAGCATTTT.

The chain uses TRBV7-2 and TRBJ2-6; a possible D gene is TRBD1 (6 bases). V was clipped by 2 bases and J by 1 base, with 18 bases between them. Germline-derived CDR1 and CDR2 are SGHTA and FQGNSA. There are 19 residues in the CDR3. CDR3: CASSLYVGVRGSGANVLTF. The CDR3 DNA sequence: TGTGCCAGCAGCTTATACGTAGGTGTTAGGGGGTCTGGGGCCAACGTCCTGACTTTC.

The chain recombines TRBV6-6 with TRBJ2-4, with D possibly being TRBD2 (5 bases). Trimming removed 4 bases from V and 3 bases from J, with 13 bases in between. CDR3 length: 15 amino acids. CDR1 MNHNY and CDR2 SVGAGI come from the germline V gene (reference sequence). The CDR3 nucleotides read TGTGCCAGCAGTTCACCGGGATTAGACAAAAACATTCAGTACTTC. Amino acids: CASSSPGLDKNIQYF.

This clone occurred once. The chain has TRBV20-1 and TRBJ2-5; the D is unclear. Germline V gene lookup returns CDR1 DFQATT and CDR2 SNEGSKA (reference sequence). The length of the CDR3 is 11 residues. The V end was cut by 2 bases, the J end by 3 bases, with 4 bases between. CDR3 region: CSARREETQYF. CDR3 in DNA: TGCAGTGCTAGACGAGAAGAGACCCAGTACTTC.